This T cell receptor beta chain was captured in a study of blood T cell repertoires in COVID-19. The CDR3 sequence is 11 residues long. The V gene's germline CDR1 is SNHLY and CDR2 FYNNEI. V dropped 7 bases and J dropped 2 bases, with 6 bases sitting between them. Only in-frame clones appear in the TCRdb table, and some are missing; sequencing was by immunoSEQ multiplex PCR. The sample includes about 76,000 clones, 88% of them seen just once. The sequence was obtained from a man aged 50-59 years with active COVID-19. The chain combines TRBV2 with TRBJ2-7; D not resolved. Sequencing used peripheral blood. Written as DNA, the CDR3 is TGTGCCAGCACCCTAGCCTACGAGCAGTACTTC. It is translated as CASTLAYEQYF.